This TCR beta chain came from a study of cytomegalovirus exposure and HLA in healthy donors. Study results and caveats: It emerged from a later analysis that several of the most significant clusters appeared to be linked to common viral pathogens. Some segments of the V type, notably TRBV6-2 and TRBV6-3, were excluded as indistinguishable. Earlier analysis looked at TCR beta V segments, and most were productive about 90% or about 30% of the time. Rarity marked most TCR sequences, yet some public TCRs occurred in many donors.

Germline CDR1 SGHRS, CDR2 YFSETQ. The CDR3 has 16 amino acids. The J segment lost 7 bases and the V segment lost 0 bases, leaving 11 bases of the junction unmatched. Vbeta (60) and Jbeta (13) primers were used in the PCR. Assay used: immunoSEQ multiplex PCR; TCRdb lists only in-frame clones, some missing. The table lists about 67,000 clones, 80% to 90% of them singletons, with 12% in the top ten. On this clone: Its antigen is as yet unknown.

This receptor was obtained from a woman aged 30 to 39 in good health and CMV-seropositive. The chain combines TRBV5-1 with TRBJ2-7; 9 nucleotides align to TRBD1. The source material was PBMCs. The CDR3 is CASSLGAGDRAEEQYF. DNA of the CDR3: TGCGCCAGCAGCTTGGGGGCGGGGGACAGGGCTGAAGAGCAGTACTTC. Drawing the rest from reference TRBV5-1 and TRBJ2-7, the complete variable domain is KAGVTQTPRYLIKTRGQQVTLSCSPISGHRSVSWYQQTPGQGLQFLFEYFSETQRNKGNFPGRFSGRQFSNSRSEMNVSTLELGDSALYLCASSLGAGDRAEEQYFGPGTRLTVT.